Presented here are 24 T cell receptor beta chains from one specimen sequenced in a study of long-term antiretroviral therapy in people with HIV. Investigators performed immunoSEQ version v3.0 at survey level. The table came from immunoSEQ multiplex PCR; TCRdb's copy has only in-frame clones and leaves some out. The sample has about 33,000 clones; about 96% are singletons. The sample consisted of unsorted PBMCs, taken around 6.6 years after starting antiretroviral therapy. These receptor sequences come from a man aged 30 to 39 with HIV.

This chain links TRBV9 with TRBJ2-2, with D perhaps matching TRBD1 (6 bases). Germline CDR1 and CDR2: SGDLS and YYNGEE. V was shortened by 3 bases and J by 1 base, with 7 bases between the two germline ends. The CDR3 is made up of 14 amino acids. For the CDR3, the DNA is TGTGCCAGCAGCGGGGGACAGAACACCGGGGAGCTGTTTTTT. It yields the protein CASSGGQNTGELFF.

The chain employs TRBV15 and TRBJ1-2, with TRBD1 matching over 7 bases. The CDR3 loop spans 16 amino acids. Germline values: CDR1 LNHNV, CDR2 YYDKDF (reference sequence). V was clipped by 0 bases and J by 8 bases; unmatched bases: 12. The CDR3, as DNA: TGTGCCACCAGCAGAGAAAAGGGGACAGAACGACGGGGCTACACCTTC. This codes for CATSREKGTERRGYTF.

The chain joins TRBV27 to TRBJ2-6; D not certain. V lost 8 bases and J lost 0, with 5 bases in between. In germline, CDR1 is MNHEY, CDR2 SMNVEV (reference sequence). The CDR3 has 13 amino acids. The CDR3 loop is CASSRSGANVLTF. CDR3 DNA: TGTGCCAGCTCCCGCTCTGGGGCCAACGTCCTGACTTTC.

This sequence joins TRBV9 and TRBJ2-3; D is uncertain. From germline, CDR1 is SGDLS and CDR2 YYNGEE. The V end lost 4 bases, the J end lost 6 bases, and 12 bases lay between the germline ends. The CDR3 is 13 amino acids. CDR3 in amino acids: CASSSQRPDTQYF. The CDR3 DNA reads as TGTGCCAGCAGCTCACAGCGCCCGGATACGCAGTATTTT.

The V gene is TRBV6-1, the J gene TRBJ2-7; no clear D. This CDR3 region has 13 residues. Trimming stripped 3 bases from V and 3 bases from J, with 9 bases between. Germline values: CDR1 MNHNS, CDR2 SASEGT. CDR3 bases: TGTGCCAGCAGTGAGGGGTTGAGCTACGAGCAGTACTTC. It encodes CASSEGLSYEQYF.

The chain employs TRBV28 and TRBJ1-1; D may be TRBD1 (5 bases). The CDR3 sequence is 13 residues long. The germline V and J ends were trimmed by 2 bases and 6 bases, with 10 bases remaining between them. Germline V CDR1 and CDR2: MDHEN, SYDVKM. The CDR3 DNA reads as TGTGCCAGCAGTTTAGGGGACCGGTCTGAAGCTTTCTTT. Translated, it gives CASSLGDRSEAFF. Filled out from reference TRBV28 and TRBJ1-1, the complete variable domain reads DVKVTQSSRYLVKRTGEKVFLECVQDMDHENMFWYRQDPGLGLRLIYFSYDVKMKEKGDIPEGYSVSREKKERFSLILESASTNQTSMYLCASSLGDRSEAFFGQGTRLTVV.

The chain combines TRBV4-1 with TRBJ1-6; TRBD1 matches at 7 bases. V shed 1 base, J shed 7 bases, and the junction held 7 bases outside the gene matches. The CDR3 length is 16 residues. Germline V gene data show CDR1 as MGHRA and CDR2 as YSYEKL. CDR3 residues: CASSQALGGGNSPLHF. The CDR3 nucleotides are TGCGCCAGCAGCCAAGCCCTGGGAGGGGGCAATTCACCCCTCCACTTT.

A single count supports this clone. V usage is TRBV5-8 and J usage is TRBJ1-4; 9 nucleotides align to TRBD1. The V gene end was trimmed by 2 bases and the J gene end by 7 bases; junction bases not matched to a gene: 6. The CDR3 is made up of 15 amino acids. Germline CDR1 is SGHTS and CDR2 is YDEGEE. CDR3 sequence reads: CASSFRGQGTEKLFF. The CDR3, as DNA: TGTGCCAGCAGCTTTAGAGGACAGGGGACTGAAAAACTGTTTTTT.

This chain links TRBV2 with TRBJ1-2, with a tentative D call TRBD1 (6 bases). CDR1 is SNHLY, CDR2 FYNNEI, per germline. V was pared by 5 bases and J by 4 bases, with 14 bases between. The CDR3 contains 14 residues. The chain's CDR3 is CASSIEGGSYGYTF. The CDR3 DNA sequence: TGTGCCAGCAGTATCGAGGGGGGGTCCTATGGCTACACCTTC.

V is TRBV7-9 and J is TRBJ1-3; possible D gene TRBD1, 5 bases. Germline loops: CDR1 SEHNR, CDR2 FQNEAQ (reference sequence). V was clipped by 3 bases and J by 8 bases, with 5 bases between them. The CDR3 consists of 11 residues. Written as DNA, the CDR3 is TGTGCCAGCAGCTTGGGGGACACCATATATTTT. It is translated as CASSLGDTIYF.

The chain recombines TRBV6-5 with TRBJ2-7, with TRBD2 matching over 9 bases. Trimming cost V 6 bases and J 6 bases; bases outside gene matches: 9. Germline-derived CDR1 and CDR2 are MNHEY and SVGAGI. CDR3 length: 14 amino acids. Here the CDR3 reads CASRSNSGSTEQYF. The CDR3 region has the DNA TGTGCCAGCAGGTCCAATAGCGGGAGTACCGAGCAGTACTTC.

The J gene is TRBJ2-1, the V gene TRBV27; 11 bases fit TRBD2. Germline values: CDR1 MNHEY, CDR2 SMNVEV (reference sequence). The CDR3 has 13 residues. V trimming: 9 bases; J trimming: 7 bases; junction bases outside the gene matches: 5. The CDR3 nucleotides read TGTGCCAGTAAGGGACTAGCGGAAAATGAGCAGTTCTTC. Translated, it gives CASKGLAENEQFF.

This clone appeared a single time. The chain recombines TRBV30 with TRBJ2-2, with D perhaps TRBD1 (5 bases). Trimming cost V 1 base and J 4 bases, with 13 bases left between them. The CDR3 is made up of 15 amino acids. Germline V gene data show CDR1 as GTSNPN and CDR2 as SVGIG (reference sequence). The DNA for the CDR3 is TGTGCCTGGAGTGCCGGAGACAGACTCACCGGGGAGCTGTTTTTT. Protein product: CAWSAGDRLTGELFF. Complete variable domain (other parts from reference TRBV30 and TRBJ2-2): SQTIHQWPATLVQPVGSPLSLECTVEGTSNPNLYWYRQAAGRGLQLLFYSVGIGQISSEVPQNLSASRPQDRQFILSSKKLLLSDSGFYLCAWSAGDRLTGELFFGEGSRLTVL.

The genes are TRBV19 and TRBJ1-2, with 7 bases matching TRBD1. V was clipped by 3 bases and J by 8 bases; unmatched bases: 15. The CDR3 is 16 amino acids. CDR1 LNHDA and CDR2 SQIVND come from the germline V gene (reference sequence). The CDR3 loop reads CASSILNTGTASGYTF. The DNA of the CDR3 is TGTGCCAGTAGTATCTTAAACACCGGGACAGCAAGCGGCTACACCTTC.

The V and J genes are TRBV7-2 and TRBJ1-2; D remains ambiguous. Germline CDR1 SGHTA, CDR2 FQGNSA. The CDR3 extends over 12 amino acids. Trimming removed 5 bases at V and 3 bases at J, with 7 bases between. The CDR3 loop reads CASSLQHYGYTF. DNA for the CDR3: TGTGCCAGCAGCCTTCAGCACTATGGCTACACCTTC.

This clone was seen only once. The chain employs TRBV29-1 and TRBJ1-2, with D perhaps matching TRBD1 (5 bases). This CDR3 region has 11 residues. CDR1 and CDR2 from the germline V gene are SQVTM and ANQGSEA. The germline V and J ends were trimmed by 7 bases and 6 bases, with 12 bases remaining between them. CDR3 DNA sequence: TGCAGCGGCCGCATGGGGGATGGCTACACCTTC. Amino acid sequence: CSGRMGDGYTF.

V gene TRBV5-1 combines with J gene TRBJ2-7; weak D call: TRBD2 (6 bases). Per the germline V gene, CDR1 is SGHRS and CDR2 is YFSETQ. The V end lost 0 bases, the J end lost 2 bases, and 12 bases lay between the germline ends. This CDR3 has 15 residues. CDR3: CASSLDPGRPYEQYF. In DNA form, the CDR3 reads TGCGCCAGCAGCTTGGATCCAGGGAGGCCCTACGAGCAGTACTTC.

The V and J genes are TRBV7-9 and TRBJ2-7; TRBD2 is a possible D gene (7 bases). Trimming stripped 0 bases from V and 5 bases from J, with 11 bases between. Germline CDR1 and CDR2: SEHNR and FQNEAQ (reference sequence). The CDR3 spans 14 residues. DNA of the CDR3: TGTGCCAGCAGCTTAGCCGGGGGGCGTGACGAGCAGTACTTC. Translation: CASSLAGGRDEQYF.

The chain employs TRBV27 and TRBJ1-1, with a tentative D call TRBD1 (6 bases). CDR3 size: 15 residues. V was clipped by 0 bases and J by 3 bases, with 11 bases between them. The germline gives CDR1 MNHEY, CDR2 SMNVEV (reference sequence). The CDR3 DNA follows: TGTGCCAGCAGTTTATCGCCAGGGGCGGACACTGAAGCTTTCTTT. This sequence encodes CASSLSPGADTEAFF.

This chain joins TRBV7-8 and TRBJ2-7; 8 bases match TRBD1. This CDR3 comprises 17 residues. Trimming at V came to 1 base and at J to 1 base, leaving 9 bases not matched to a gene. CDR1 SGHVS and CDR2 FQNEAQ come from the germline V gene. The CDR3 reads CASSLGAGGVGSYEQYF. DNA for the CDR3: TGTGCCAGCAGCTTAGGGGCAGGGGGCGTTGGTTCCTACGAGCAGTACTTC.

The CDR3 region has the DNA TGTGCCAGTAGTTTGCAGGAGGGGAGTGTTGCTTTCTTT. Translating gives CASSLQEGSVAFF. V and J are TRBV19 and TRBJ1-1, with D possibly TRBD1 on 5 matching bases. The CDR3 sequence is 13 residues long. Looked up from germline, CDR1 is LNHDA and CDR2 is SQIVND (reference sequence). V was pared by 5 bases and J by 11 bases, with 18 bases between.

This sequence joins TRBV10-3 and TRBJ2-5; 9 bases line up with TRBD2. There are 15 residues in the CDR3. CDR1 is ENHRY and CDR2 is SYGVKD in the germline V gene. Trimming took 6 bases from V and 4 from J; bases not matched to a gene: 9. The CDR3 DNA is TGTGCCATCAGGTCAAGCGGCGGGGGGGGAGAGACCCAGTACTTC. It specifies CAIRSSGGGGETQYF.

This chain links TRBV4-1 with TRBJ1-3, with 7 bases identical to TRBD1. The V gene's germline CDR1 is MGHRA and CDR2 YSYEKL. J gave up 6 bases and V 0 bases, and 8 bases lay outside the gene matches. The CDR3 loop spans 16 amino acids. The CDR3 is CASSQEPPQGLNTIYF. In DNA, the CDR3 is TGCGCCAGCAGCCAAGAACCCCCACAGGGGCTAAACACCATATATTTT.

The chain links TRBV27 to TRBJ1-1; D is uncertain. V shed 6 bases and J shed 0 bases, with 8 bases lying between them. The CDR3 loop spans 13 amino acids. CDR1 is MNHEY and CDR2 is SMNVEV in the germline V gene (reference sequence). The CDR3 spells CASRYTMNTEAFF. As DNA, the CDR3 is TGTGCCAGCAGGTATACCATGAACACTGAAGCTTTCTTT.